Listed below are T cell receptor beta chains from one sample, sequenced in a study of T cells after yellow fever vaccination. MiXCR, applied by TCRdb to the 5' RACE reads, yields one record per CDR3 protein. The sample contains some 300,000 distinct CDR3 sequences, less than 9.5% of which appear only once. The sample here was CD4+ T cells sorted from PBMCs, taken 5 days after the yellow fever booster vaccination. These receptors originate from a man aged 18 to 29 who received the YFV17D yellow fever vaccine. The CDR3 runs from the conserved cysteine through the conserved F or W. The D gene is left open where the match is weak. Some rows have no size entry. The others give once, few or many, or a class for an expanded clone.

abundance	v_gene	j_gene	d_gene	CDR3aa	CDR3nt
few	TRBV12-3/TRBV12-4	TRBJ1-2	-	CASSLPPLDYGYTF	TGTGCCAGCAGTTTACCCCCCCTGGACTATGGCTACACCTTC
many	TRBV20-1	TRBJ2-3	-	CSARDGIAVDTQYF	TGCAGTGCTAGAGATGGGATAGCGGTAGATACGCAGTATTTT
-	TRBV7-8	TRBJ2-5	-	CASSAAPQETQYF	TGTGCCAGCAGCGCCGCTCCTCAAGAGACCCAGTACTTC
few	TRBV4-3	TRBJ1-1	-	CASSQVGSRRNTEAFF	TGCGCCAGCAGCCAAGTAGGGTCCAGAAGGAACACTGAAGCTTTCTTT
-	TRBV27	TRBJ1-1	-	CASSLKGPPRVHF	TGTGCCAGCAGTCTAAAGGGCCCACCCCGGGTCCATTTT
many	TRBV2	TRBJ1-4	-	CASSEVGFDRNKKLFF	TGTGCCAGCAGTGAAGTTGGATTCGACAGGAATAAAAAACTGTTTTTT
-	TRBV6-6	TRBJ1-5	-	CANSQGLGNQPQHF	TGTGCCAACAGCCAGGGGCTAGGCAATCAGCCCCAGCATTTT
few	TRBV12-3/TRBV12-4	TRBJ1-5	-	CASTHGGNQPQHF	TGTGCCAGCACACATGGAGGGAATCAGCCCCAGCATTTT
-	TRBV4-1	TRBJ2-5	TRBD2	CASSRSGGAAETQYF	TGCGCAAGCTCCCGCAGCGGGGGGGCCGCAGAGACCCAGTACTTC
many	TRBV6-6	TRBJ1-1	TRBD1	CASSYSSSGGSNTEAFF	TGTGCCAGCAGTTACTCGAGCTCAGGGGGTAGCAACACTGAAGCTTTCTTT
-	TRBV7-3	TRBJ2-5	TRBD1	CASSADPPGTGSETQYF	TGTGCCAGCAGCGCCGACCCCCCCGGGACAGGATCAGAGACCCAGTACTTC
-	TRBV2	TRBJ2-3	TRBD1	CASSPQGVADTQYF	TGTGCCAGCAGTCCGCAGGGGGTCGCAGATACGCAGTATTTT
few	TRBV6-5	TRBJ2-5	-	CASSYSRTRGDQETQYF	TGTGCCAGCAGTTACTCAAGAACCAGGGGGGACCAAGAGACCCAGTACTTC
-	TRBV5-1	TRBJ2-2	-	CASSLEDFHTGELFF	TGCGCCAGCAGCTTGGAGGACTTCCACACCGGGGAGCTGTTTTTT
many	TRBV7-6	TRBJ2-2	TRBD1	CASSFDREAVPGELFF	TGTGCCAGCAGCTTCGACAGGGAAGCGGTCCCCGGGGAGCTGTTTTTT
-	TRBV12-3/TRBV12-4	TRBJ1-4	-	CASSPQAGDGEKLFF	TGTGCCAGCAGTCCACAGGCCGGGGACGGGGAAAAACTGTTTTTT
-	TRBV5-5	TRBJ2-1	TRBD2	CASMAGGGYNEQFF	TGTGCCAGCATGGCGGGGGGGGGATACAATGAGCAGTTCTTC
few	TRBV5-5	TRBJ2-5	-	CASRSTGTQYF	TGTGCCAGCAGGTCAACAGGGACCCAGTACTTC
many	TRBV4-1	TRBJ1-5	TRBD1	CASSSGGRDRGNQPQHF	TGCGCCAGCAGCTCTGGGGGCAGGGACAGGGGGAATCAGCCCCAGCATTTT
few	TRBV4-2	TRBJ1-5	-	CASSQGSGNSNQPQHF	TGTGCCAGCAGCCAAGGCTCCGGGAATAGCAATCAGCCCCAGCATTTT
many	TRBV6-5	TRBJ2-5	-	CASSYRWRGLGETQYF	TGTGCCAGCAGTTACCGGTGGAGGGGGCTTGGAGAGACCCAGTACTTC
few	TRBV28	TRBJ1-3	TRBD1	CASSPGGTSGNTIYF	TGTGCCAGCAGCCCAGGGGGCACGTCTGGAAACACCATATATTTT
-	TRBV14	TRBJ2-1	-	CASSQPRGGSYNEQFF	TGTGCCAGCAGCCAGCCCCGTGGGGGCTCCTACAATGAGCAGTTCTTC
few	TRBV28	TRBJ1-6	TRBD1	CASSSPDRAKSPLHF	TGTGCCAGCAGTTCGCCCGACAGGGCAAAGTCACCCCTCCACTTT
few	TRBV30	TRBJ2-3	TRBD2	CAWRPPGLGAGADTQYF	TGTGCCTGGAGGCCGCCGGGACTAGGAGCGGGGGCAGATACGCAGTATTTT
many	TRBV6-1	TRBJ2-7	TRBD1	CASSWTGAYEQYF	TGTGCCAGCAGCTGGACAGGAGCCTACGAGCAGTACTTC
few	TRBV5-8	TRBJ2-5	-	CASSLGDPLGETQYF	TGTGCCAGCAGCTTGGGGGACCCCCTCGGGGAGACCCAGTACTTC
-	TRBV5-1	TRBJ1-1	TRBD1	CASSQQGGNTEAFF	TGCGCCAGCAGCCAGCAGGGGGGGAACACTGAAGCTTTCTTT
-	TRBV7-9	TRBJ2-1	-	CASSAQTSVNEQFF	TGTGCCAGCAGCGCCCAGACTTCCGTCAATGAGCAGTTCTTC
many	TRBV5-1	TRBJ2-5	TRBD1	CASSPGAGTGRGGETQYF	TGCGCCAGCAGCCCCGGGGCCGGGACAGGGCGAGGTGGAGAGACCCAGTACTTC
-	TRBV20-1	TRBJ2-3	TRBD2	CSASGGDPTQYF	TGCAGTGCTAGCGGGGGGGACCCTACGCAGTATTTT
many	TRBV12-3/TRBV12-4	TRBJ2-5	-	CASSLGGRDYATQYF	TGTGCCAGCAGTTTAGGGGGCAGGGATTATGCGACCCAGTACTTC
few	TRBV5-1	TRBJ2-7	TRBD1	CASSAGQAIPYEQYF	TGCGCCAGCAGCGCGGGACAGGCGATTCCCTACGAGCAGTACTTC
-	TRBV7-9	TRBJ1-3	-	CASSGRPGSSGNTIYF	TGTGCCAGCAGCGGAAGACCAGGGAGCTCTGGAAACACCATATATTTT
few	TRBV5-5	TRBJ1-6	-	CASSPWTSPLHF	TGTGCCAGCAGCCCTTGGACTTCACCCCTCCACTTT
-	TRBV6-6	TRBJ2-7	-	CATGGQGFYEQYF	TGTGCCACGGGAGGACAGGGTTTCTACGAGCAGTACTTC
-	TRBV12-3/TRBV12-4	TRBJ2-7	-	CASSMLLPRGAGYEQYF	TGTGCCAGCAGTATGCTGCTACCCCGGGGGGCCGGGTACGAGCAGTACTTC
-	TRBV5-1	TRBJ1-3	-	CASTGGATRSGNTIYF	TGCGCCAGCACCGGAGGAGCGACAAGGTCTGGAAACACCATATATTTT
few	TRBV7-8	TRBJ2-3	TRBD2	CASSLWTSGRTDTQYF	TGTGCCAGCAGCCTATGGACTAGCGGACGCACAGATACGCAGTATTTT
few	TRBV11-2	TRBJ2-2	-	CASSPTIDTGELFF	TGTGCCAGCAGCCCGACGATAGACACCGGGGAGCTGTTTTTT
few	TRBV2	TRBJ1-6	TRBD1	CAGQGESYNSPLHF	TGTGCCGGCCAGGGGGAATCCTATAATTCACCCCTCCACTTT
-	TRBV12-3/TRBV12-4	TRBJ2-2	-	CASSFISATGELFF	TGTGCCAGCAGTTTTATAAGCGCCACCGGGGAGCTGTTTTTT
-	TRBV12-3/TRBV12-4	TRBJ1-5	TRBD1	CASSMTGVGNQPQHF	TGTGCCAGCAGTATGACAGGGGTAGGCAATCAGCCCCAGCATTTT
-	TRBV15	TRBJ2-3	TRBD2	CATRPAGSDTQYF	TGTGCCACCCGACCAGCGGGGTCAGATACGCAGTATTTT
many	TRBV11-2	TRBJ1-2	-	CASSRIRGEGYTF	TGTGCCAGCAGCCGAATACGAGGGGAAGGCTACACCTTC
few	TRBV5-1	TRBJ2-6	-	CASSLDPSSGANVLTF	TGCGCCAGCAGCTTGGACCCGTCCTCTGGGGCCAACGTCCTGACTTTC
-	TRBV20-1	TRBJ2-7	-	CSATPGTYYEQYF	TGCAGTGCAACCCCCGGGACATACTACGAGCAGTACTTC
-	TRBV6-2/TRBV6-3	TRBJ1-5	-	CASSYNRGHQPQHF	TGTGCCAGCAGTTACAACCGGGGGCATCAGCCCCAGCATTTT
-	TRBV20-1	TRBJ2-3	TRBD2	CSAKYGLATDTQYF	TGCAGTGCAAAGTACGGACTAGCGACAGATACGCAGTATTTT
-	TRBV6-5	TRBJ1-4	-	CASTQGLGEKLFF	TGTGCCAGCACACAGGGATTAGGGGAAAAACTGTTTTTT
-	TRBV19	TRBJ2-7	-	CASSPRGVTEQYF	TGTGCCAGTAGCCCTAGGGGGGTTACCGAGCAGTACTTC
many	TRBV7-9	TRBJ2-7	TRBD1	CASKQQGGSYEQYF	TGTGCCAGCAAACAACAGGGGGGCTCCTACGAGCAGTACTTC
many	TRBV10-3	TRBJ1-1	-	CAISVKNTEAFF	TGTGCCATCAGTGTTAAGAACACTGAAGCTTTCTTT
many	TRBV29-1	TRBJ2-5	-	CSVGRMDSQETQYF	TGCAGCGTTGGTAGAATGGACTCACAAGAGACCCAGTACTTC
-	TRBV30	TRBJ1-1	-	CAWNTVGNTEAFF	TGTGCCTGGAACACAGTCGGGAACACTGAAGCTTTCTTT